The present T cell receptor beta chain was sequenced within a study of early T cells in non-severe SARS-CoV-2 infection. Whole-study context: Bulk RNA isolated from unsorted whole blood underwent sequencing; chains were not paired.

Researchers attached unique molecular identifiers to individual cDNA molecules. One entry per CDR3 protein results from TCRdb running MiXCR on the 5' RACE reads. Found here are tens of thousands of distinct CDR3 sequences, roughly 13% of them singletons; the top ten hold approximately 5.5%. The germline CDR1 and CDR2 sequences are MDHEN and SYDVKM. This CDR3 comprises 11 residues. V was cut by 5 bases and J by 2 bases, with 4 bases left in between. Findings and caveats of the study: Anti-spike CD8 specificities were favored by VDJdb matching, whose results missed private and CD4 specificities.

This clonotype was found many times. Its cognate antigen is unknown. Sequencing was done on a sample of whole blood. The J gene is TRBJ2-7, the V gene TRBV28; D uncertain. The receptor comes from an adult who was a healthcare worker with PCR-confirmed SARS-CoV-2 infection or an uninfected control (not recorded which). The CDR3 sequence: CASSNAYEQYF. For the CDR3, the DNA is TGTGCCAGCAGTAACGCCTACGAGCAGTACTTC.